A few counts support the clone carrying this T cell receptor beta chain. The antigen is undetermined. This entry is derived from a study of response to subunit inactivated influenza vaccine. Study-wide findings and caveats: New T cells are recruited in small numbers by each seasonal influenza vaccination, according to the authors' suggestion.

The CDR3 runs to 11 residues. With 5 bases removed from V and 5 bases from J, the gap between germline ends came to 5 bases. The germline CDR1 and CDR2 sequences are PRHDT and FYEKMQ (reference sequence). TCRdb recomputed calls from the RT-PCR reads with MiXCR, one row per CDR3 protein. The data contain about 190,000 distinct CDR3 sequences, approximately 15% of them singletons. This receptor was taken from a man aged 50 to 59 who received an inactivated influenza vaccine. The chain combines TRBV13 with TRBJ2-3; D ambiguous. Here the sequenced sample was CD8+ T cells sorted from PBMCs, taken 4 to 6 days after vaccination. The CDR3 region is CASSRGDTQYF. In nucleotides, the CDR3 is TGTGCCAGCAGCCGCGGAGATACGCAGTATTTT.